This T cell receptor (beta chain) was sequenced for a study of cytomegalovirus exposure and HLA in healthy donors. Study in general: Within the Caucasian-associated ancestry cluster were around 81% of the 300 to 450 genotyped donors. Notes on the study in general: Analysis was carried out at a later point, and it linked a missense DCLRE1C variant to TCR beta V- and J-gene trimming.

Per germline, CDR1 SEHNR and CDR2 FQNEAQ (reference sequence). V dropped 1 base and J dropped 4 bases, with 7 bases sitting between them. The CDR3 sequence is 13 residues long. As to this clone: What it binds is unknown.

PCR used 60 Vbeta primers and 13 Jbeta primers. The table came from immunoSEQ multiplex PCR; TCRdb's copy has only in-frame clones and leaves some out. The listing contains about 96,000 clones. The chain has TRBV7-9 and TRBJ1-1; no clear D. The source of this sequence is a woman in her thirties in good health and CMV-seronegative. Sequencing was carried out using PBMCs. CDR3: CASSLGGPTEAFF. The CDR3 DNA reads TGTGCCAGCAGCTTAGGAGGGCCCACTGAAGCTTTCTTT.